The following is a TCR beta chain sequence with its context. This receptor's antigen is unknown. No base-level quality is on record; no much larger clone is a single base apart. This specimen belongs to a study of control samples from healthy donors and cancer patients (TCRdb year 2020). The protocol used for the library was the immunoSEQ multiplex PCR assay. What TCRdb holds here is the immuneACCESS table cut down to in-frame rearrangements. Part of the clones is not present; checked against another copy, under half of the missing clones reflect an unresolved V gene, and the others are unexplained. Here the sample has some 150,000 clones; 93% occur a single time. Together, the top ten hold 2% to 2.5% of the sample. Including the terminal cysteine and phenylalanine, the CDR3 comprises 14 residues. Solely the CDR3 DNA is kept, with 42 bases framed from the first base. CDR1 and CDR2 were assigned from the germline V gene (reference sequence) as LGHDT and YNNKEL. Between the V and J ends, shortened by 0 bases and 5 bases respectively, the junction contains 10 bases.

The chain couples TRBV3-1 (or the pseudogene TRBV3-2) to TRBJ1-2; the D gene is unclear. Sequenced sample: blood. The origin of this receptor is a man over 45 in good health. The nucleotides are TGTGCCAGCAGCCAAGATGGACTCAAATATGGCTACACCTTC. Translation gives CASSQDGLKYGYTF.